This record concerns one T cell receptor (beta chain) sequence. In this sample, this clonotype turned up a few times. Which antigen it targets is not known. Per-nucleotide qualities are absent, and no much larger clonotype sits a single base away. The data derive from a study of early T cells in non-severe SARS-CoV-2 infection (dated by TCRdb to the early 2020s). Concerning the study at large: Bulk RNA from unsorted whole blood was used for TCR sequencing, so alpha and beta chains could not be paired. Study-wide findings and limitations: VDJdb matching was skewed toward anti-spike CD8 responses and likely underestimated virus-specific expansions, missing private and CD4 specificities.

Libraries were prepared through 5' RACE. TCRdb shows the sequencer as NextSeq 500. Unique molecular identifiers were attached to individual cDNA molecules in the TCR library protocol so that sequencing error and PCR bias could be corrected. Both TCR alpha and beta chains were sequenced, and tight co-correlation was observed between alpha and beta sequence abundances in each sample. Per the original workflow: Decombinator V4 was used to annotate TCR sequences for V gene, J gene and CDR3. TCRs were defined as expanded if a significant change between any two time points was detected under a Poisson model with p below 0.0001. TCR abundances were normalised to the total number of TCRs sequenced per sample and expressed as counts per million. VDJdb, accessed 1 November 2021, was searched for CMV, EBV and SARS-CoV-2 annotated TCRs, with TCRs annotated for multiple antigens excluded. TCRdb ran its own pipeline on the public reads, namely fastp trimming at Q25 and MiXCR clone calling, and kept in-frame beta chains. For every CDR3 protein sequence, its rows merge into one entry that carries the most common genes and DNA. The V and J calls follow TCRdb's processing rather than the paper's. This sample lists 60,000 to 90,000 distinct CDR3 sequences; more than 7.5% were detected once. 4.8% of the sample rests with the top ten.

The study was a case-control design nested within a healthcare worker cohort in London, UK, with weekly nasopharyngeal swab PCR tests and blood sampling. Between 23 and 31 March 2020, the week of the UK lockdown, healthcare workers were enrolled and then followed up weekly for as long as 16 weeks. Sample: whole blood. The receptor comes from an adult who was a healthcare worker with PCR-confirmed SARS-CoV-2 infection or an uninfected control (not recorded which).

Here the CDR3 is given as CAWSESGGELFF. The nucleotide sequence reads as follows: TGTGCCTGGAGTGAGAGTGGCGGGGAGCTGTTTTTT. The chain links TRBV30 with TRBJ2-2; the D gene is not confidently resolved. For CDR1 and CDR2, the germline V gene (reference sequence) lists GTSNPN and SVGIG. The CDR3 holds 12 amino acids from the cysteine to the phenylalanine. This entry keeps only the CDR3 DNA: 36 bases, framed from base 1. V loses 1 base of germline sequence and J loses 7 bases, and the interval between the two ends is 7 bases.